The present entry profiles one T cell receptor beta chain with its context. Its antigen is as yet unknown. As for time point: patch test 3, about 24 weeks after DPC sensitization. Treatment meaning: therapeutic diphenylcyclopropenone sensitization with weekly scalp DPC. Patch tests were applied only after blood draws. The sample comes from a study of human T cells and chemical hapten exposure. Trimming cost V 4 bases and J 6 bases, with 20 bases left between them. In germline, CDR1 is SGHRS, CDR2 YFSETQ. CDR3 length equals 16 residues. Findings and caveats of the study: TCRs at high frequency, those above 1 in 1000, did not change with DPC sensitization.

MiXCR, applied by TCRdb to the RACE reads, yields one record per CDR3 protein. The table lists tens of thousands of distinct CDR3 sequences, 10% to 15% of them singletons, with approximately 5% in the top ten. The sequenced sample was whole blood, obtained in connection with sensitization to the hapten diphenylcyclopropenone (DPC). V is TRBV5-1 and J is TRBJ2-1; TRBD2 might be the D (6 bases). This clonotype originated in a woman aged 45-59 years with alopecia areata. Some clones in this sample may be carry-over from other donors' samples. The CDR3: CASSPGVWREFNEQFF. CDR3 bases: TGCGCCAGCAGCCCCGGGGTTTGGCGGGAATTCAATGAGCAGTTCTTC.